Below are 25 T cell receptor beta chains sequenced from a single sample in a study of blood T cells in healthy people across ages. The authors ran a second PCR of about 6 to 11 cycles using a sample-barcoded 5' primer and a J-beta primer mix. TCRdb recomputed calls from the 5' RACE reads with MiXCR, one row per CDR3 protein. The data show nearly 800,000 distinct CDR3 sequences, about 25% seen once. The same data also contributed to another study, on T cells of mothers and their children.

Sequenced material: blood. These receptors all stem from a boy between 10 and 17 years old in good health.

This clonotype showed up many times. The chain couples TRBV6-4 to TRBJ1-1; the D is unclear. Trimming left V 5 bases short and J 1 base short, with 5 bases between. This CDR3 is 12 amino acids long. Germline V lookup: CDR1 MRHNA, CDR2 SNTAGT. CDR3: CASSCGNTEAFF. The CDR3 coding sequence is TGTGCCAGCAGTTGCGGGAACACTGAAGCTTTCTTT.

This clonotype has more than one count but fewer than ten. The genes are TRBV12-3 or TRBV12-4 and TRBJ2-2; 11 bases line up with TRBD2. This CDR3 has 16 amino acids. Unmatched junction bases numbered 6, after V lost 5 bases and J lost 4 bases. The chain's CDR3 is CASSAIAGGPTGELFF. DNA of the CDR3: TGTGCCAGCAGTGCTATAGCGGGAGGGCCCACCGGGGAGCTGTTTTTT.

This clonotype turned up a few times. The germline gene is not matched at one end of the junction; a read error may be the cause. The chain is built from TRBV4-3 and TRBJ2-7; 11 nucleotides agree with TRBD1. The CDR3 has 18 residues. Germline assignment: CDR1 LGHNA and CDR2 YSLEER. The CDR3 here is CASSQDSPRTGGSNEQYF. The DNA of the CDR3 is TGCGCCAGCAGCCAAGATTCCCCCCGGACAGGGGGCTCCAACGAGCAGTACTTC.

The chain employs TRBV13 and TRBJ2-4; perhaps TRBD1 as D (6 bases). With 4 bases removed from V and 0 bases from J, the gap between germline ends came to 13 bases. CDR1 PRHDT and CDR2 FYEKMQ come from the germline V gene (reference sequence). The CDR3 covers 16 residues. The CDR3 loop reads CASSYLTGEAKNIQYF. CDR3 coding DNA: TGTGCCAGCAGCTACTTGACAGGAGAAGCCAAAAACATTCAGTACTTC.

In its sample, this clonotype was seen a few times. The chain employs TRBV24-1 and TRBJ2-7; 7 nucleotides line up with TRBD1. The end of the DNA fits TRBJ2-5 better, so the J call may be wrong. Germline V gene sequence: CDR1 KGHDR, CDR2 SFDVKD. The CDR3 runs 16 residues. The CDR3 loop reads CATSDLQRGGLETQYF. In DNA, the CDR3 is TGTGCCACCAGTGATTTGCAAAGAGGGGGCCTAGAGACCCAGTACTTC.

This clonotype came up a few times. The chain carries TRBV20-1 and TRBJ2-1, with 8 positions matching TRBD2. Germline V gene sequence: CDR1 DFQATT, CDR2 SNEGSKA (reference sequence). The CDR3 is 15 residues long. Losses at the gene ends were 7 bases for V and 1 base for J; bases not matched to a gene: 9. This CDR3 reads CSGDASGLSYNEQFF. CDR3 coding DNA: TGCAGTGGGGATGCTAGCGGGCTTTCCTACAATGAGCAGTTCTTC.

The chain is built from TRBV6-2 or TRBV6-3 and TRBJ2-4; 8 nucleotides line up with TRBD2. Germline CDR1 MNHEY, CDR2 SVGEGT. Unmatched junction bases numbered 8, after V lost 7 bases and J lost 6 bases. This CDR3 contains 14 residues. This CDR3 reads CASTGGLAGNIQYF. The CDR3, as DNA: TGTGCCAGCACGGGAGGGCTAGCGGGAAACATTCAGTACTTC.

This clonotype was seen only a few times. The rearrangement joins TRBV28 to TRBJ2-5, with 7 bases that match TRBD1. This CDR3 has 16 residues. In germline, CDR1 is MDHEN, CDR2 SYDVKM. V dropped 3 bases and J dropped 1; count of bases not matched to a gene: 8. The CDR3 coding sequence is TGTGCCAGCAGTTTTTTAGTTGACAGGGTCCAAGAGACCCAGTACTTC. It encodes CASSFLVDRVQETQYF.

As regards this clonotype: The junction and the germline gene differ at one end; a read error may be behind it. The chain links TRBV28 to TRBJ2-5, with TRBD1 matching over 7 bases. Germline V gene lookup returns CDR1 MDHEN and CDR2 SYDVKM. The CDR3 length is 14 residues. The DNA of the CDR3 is TGTGCCAGCAGCACCCGACAGGGAACAGAGGCCCAGTACTTC. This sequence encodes CASSTRQGTEAQYF.

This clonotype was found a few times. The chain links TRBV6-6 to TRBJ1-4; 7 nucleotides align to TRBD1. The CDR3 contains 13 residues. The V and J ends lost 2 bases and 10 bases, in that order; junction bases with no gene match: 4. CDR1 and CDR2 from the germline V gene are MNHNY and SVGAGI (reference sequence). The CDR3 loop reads CASSYGQGGKLFF. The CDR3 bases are TGTGCCAGCAGTTACGGGCAGGGGGGAAAACTGTTTTTT.

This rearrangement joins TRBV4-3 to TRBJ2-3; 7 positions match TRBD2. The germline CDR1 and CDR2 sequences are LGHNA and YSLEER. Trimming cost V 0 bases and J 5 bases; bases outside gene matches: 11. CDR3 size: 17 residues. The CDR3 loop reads CASSQDWEGPTGDTQYF. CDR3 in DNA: TGCGCCAGCAGCCAAGATTGGGAGGGACCTACCGGAGATACGCAGTATTTT.

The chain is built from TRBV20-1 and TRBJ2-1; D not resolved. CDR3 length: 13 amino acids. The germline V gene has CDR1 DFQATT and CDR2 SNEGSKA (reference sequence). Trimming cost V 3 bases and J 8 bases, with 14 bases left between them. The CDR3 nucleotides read TGCAGTGCTAGTGACTTACTGTTCCATGAGCAGTTCTTC. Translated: CSASDLLFHEQFF.

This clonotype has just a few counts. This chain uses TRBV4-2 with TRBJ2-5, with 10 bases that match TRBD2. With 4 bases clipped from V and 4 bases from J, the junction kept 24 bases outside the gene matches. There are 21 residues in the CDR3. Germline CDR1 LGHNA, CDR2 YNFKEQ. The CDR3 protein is CASSRPRLSRSLAGGGETQYF. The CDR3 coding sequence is TGTGCCAGCAGCCGGCCGCGCCTCTCTCGTTCGTTAGCGGGAGGAGGAGAGACCCAGTACTTC.

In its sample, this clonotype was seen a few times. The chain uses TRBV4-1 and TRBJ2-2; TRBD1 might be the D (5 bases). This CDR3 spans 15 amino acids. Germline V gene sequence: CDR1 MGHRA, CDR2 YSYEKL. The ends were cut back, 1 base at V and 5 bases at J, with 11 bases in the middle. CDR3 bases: TGCGCCAGCAGCCAAGCCCCCAGGGCAACCGGGGAGCTGTTTTTT. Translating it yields CASSQAPRATGELFF.

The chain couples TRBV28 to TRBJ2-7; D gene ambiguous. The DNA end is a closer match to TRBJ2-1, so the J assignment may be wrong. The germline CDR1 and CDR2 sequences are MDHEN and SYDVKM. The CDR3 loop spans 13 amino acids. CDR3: CASSFLAGLEQFF. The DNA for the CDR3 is TGTGCCAGCAGTTTTTTGGCCGGTCTGGAGCAGTTCTTC.

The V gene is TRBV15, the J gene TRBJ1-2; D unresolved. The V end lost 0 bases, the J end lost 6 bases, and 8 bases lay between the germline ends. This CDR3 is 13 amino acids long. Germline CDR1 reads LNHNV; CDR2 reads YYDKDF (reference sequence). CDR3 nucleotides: TGTGCCACCAGCAGAGATGATATAGATGGCTACACCTTC. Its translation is CATSRDDIDGYTF.

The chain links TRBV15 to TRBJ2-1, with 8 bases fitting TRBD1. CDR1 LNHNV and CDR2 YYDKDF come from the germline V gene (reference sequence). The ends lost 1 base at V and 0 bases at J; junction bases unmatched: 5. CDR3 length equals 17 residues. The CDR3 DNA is TGTGCCACCAGCAGAGGGACCGGGACAGGCTCCTACAATGAGCAGTTCTTC. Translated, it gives CATSRGTGTGSYNEQFF.

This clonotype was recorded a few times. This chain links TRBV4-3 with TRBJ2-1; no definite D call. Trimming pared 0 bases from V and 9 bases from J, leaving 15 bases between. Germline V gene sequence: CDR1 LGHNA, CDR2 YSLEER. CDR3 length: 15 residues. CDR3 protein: CASSQEVAPGGEQFF. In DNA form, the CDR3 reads TGCGCCAGCAGCCAAGAGGTAGCCCCCGGCGGTGAGCAGTTCTTC.

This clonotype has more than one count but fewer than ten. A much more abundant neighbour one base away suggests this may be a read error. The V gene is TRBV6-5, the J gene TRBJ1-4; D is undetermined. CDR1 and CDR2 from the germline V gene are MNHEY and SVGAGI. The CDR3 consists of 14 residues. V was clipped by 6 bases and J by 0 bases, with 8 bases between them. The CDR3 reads CASSPGTTNEKLFF. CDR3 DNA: TGTGCCAGCAGCCCCGGGACAACTAATGAAAAACTGTTTTTT.

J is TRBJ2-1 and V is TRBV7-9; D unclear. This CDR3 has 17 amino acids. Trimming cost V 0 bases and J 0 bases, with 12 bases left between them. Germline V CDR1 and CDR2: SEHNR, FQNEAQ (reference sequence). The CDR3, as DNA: TGTGCCAGCAGCTTAGCAACGACAACAAGCTCCTACAATGAGCAGTTCTTC. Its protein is CASSLATTTSSYNEQFF.

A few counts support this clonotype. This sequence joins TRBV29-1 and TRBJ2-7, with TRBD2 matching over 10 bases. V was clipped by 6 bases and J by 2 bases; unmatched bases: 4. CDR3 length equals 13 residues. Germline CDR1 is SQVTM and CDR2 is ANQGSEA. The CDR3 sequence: CSVRTSGPYEQYF. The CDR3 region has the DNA TGCAGCGTCCGGACTAGCGGCCCCTACGAGCAGTACTTC.

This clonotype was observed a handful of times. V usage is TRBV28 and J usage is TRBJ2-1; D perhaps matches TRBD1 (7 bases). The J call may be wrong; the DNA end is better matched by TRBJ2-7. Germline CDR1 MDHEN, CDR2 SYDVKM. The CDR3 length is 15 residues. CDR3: CASTPRDRAVYEQYF. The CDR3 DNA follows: TGTGCCAGCACCCCGCGGGACAGAGCAGTCTACGAGCAGTACTTC.

CDR3 DNA sequence: TGTGCCAGCAGTTACGGGCGGGGACCCAACTACGAGCAGTACTTC. It is translated as CASSYGRGPNYEQYF. The rearrangement links TRBV6-5 to TRBJ2-7, with TRBD2 as a possible D gene (6 bases). The CDR3 length is 15 residues. The V end was cut by 2 bases, the J end by 3 bases, with 14 bases between. The germline V gene has CDR1 MNHEY and CDR2 SVGAGI.

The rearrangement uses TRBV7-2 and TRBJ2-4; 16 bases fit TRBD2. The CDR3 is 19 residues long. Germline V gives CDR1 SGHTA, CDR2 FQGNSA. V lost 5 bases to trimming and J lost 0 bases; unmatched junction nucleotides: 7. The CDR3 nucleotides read TGTGCCAGCAGCCCCCCGGGACTAGCGGGGGGGGCAGCCAAAAACATTCAGTACTTC. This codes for CASSPPGLAGGAAKNIQYF. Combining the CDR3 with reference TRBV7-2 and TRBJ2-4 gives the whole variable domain GAGVSQSPSNKVTEKGKDVELRCDPISGHTALYWYRQSLGQGLEFLIYFQGNSAPDKSGLPSDRFSAERTGGSVSTLTIQRTQQEDSAVYLCASSPPGLAGGAAKNIQYFGAGTRLSVL.

The CDR3 protein is CATSDFFAETQYF. The CDR3 bases are TGTGCCACCAGTGATTTTTTTGCGGAGACCCAGTACTTC. This chain uses TRBV24-1 with TRBJ2-5; D ambiguous. With 1 base removed from V and 5 bases from J, the gap between germline ends came to 7 bases. The germline CDR1 and CDR2 sequences are KGHDR and SFDVKD. CDR3 size: 13 residues.